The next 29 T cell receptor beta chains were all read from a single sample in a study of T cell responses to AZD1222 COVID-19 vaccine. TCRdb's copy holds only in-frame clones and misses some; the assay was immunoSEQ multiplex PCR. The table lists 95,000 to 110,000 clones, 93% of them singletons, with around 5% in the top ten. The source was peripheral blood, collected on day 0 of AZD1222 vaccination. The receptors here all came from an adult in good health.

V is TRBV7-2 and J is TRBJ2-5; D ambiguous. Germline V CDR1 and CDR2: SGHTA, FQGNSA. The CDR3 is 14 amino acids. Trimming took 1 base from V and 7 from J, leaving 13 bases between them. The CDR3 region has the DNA TGTGCCAGCAGCTTAGTAGGCTCCCGGACGACCCAGTACTTC. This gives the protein CASSLVGSRTTQYF.

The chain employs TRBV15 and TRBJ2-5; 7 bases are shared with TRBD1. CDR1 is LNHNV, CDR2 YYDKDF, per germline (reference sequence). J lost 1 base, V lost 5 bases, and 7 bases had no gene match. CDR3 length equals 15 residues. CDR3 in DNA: TGTGCCACCAGCCCCCGACAGGGATCCCAAGAGACCCAGTACTTC. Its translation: CATSPRQGSQETQYF.

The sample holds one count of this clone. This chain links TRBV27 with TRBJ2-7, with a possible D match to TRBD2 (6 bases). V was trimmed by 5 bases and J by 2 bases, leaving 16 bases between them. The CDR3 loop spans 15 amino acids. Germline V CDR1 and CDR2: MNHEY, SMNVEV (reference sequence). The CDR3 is CASSPSAGLTYEQYF. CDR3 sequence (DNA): TGTGCCAGCAGTCCATCTGCGGGACTCACCTACGAGCAGTACTTC.

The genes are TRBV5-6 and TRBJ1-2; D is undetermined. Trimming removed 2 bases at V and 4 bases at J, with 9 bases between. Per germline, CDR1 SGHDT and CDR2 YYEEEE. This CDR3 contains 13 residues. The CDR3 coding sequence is TGTGCCAGCAGCTTAAGGCCCCTCTATGGCTACACCTTC. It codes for CASSLRPLYGYTF.

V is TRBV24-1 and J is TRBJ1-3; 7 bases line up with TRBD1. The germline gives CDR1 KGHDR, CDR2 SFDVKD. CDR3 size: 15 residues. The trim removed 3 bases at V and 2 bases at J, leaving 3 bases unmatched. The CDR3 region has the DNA TGTGCCACCAGTGATCAGGGGGGCGCTGGAAACACCATATATTTT. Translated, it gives CATSDQGGAGNTIYF.

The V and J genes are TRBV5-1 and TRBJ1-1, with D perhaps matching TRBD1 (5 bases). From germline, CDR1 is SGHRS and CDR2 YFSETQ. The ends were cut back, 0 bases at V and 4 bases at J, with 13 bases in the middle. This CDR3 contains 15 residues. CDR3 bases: TGCGCCAGCAGCTTGGACAACAGGCCACCCACTGAAGCTTTCTTT. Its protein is CASSLDNRPPTEAFF.

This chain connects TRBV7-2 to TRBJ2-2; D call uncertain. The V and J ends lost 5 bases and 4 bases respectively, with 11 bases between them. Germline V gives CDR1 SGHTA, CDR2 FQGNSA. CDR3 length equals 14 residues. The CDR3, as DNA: TGTGCCAGCAGCGTAATAAGACTCACCGGGGAGCTGTTTTTT. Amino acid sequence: CASSVIRLTGELFF.

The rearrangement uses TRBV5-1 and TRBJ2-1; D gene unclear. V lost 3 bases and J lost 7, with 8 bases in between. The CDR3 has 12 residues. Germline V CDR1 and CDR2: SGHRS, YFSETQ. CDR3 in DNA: TGCGCCAGCAGCTCGCAGGTGAATGAGCAGTTCTTC. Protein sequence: CASSSQVNEQFF.

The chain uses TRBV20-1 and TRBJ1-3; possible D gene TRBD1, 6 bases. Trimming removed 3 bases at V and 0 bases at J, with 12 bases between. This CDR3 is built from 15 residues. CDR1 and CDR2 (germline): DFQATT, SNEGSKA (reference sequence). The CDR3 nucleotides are TGCAGTGCTAGTAGGGGGACACACTCTGGAAACACCATATATTTT. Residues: CSASRGTHSGNTIYF.

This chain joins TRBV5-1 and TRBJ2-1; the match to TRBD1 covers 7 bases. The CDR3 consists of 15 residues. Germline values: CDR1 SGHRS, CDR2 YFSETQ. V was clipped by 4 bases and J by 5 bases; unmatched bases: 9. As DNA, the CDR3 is TGCGCCAGCAGCGACCACCGGGACAGACACAATGAGCAGTTCTTC. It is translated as CASSDHRDRHNEQFF.

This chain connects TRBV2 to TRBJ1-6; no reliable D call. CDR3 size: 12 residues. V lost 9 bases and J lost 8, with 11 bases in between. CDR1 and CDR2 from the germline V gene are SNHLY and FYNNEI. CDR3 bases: TGTGCCAGTAAGACGGATTATTCACCCCTCCACTTT. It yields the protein CASKTDYSPLHF.

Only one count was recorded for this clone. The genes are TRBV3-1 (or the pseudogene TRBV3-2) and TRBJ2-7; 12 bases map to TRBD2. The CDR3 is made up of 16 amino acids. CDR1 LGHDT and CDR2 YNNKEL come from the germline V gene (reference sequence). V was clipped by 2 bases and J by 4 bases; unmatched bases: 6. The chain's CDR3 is CASSQTRLAGDYEQYF. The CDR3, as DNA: TGTGCCAGCAGCCAAACTAGACTAGCGGGAGATTACGAGCAGTACTTC.

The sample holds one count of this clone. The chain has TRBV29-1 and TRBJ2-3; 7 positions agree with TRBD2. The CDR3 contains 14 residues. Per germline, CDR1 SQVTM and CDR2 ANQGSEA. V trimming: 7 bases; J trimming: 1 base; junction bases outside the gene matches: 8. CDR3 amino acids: CSASVAGRTDTQYF. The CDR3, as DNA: TGCAGCGCCTCTGTAGCGGGCCGCACAGATACGCAGTATTTT.

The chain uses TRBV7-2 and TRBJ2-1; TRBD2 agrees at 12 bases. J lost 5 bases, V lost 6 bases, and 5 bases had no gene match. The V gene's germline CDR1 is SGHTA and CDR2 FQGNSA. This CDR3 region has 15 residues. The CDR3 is CASSWTSGIDNEQFF. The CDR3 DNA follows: TGTGCCAGCAGTTGGACTAGCGGGATTGACAATGAGCAGTTCTTC.

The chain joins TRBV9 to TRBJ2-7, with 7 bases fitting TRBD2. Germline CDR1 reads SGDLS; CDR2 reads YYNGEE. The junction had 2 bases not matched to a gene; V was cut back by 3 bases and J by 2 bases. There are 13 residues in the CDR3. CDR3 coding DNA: TGTGCCAGCAGCGGACTAGCCGCCTACGAGCAGTACTTC. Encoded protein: CASSGLAAYEQYF. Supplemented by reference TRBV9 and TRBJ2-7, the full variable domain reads DSGVTQTPKHLITATGQRVTLRCSPRSGDLSVYWYQQSLDQGLQFLIQYYNGEERAKGNILERFSAQQFPDLHSELNLSSLELGDSALYFCASSGLAAYEQYFGPGTRLTVT.

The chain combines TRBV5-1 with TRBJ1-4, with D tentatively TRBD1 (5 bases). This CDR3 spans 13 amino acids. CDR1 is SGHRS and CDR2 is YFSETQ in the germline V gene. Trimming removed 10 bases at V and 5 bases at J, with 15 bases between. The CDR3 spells CALWGPRNEKLFF. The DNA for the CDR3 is TGCGCCCTCTGGGGACCGCGGAATGAAAAACTGTTTTTT.

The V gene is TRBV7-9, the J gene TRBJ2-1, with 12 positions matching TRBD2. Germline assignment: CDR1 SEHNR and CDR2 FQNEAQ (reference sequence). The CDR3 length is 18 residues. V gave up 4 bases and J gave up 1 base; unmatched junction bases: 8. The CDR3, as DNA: TGTGCCAGCAGCTCCCTCGGGACTAGCGGGCATTCCTACAATGAGCAGTTCTTC. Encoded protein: CASSSLGTSGHSYNEQFF.

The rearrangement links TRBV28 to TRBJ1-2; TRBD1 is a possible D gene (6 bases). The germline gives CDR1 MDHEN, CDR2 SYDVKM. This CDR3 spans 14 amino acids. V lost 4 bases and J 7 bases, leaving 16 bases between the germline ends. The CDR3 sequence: CASSSRQVPVGYTF. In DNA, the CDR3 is TGTGCCAGCAGTTCAAGACAGGTTCCTGTTGGCTACACCTTC.

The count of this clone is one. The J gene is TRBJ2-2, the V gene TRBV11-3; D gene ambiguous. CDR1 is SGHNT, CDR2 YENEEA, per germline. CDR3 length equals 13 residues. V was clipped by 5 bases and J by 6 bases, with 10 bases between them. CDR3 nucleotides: TGTGCCAGCAGCCGCACCGGGTCCGGGGAGCTGTTTTTT. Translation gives CASSRTGSGELFF.

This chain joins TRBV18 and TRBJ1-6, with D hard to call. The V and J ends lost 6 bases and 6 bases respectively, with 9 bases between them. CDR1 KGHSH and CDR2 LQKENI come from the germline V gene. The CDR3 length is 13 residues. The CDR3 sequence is CASSAGSNSPLHF. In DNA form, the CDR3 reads TGTGCCAGCTCGGCCGGGAGTAATTCACCCCTCCACTTT.

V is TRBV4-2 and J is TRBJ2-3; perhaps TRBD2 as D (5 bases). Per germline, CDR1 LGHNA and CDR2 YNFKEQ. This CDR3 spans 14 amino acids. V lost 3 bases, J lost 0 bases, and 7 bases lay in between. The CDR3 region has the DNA TGTGCCAGCAGCCAGGAGGAGAGCACAGATACGCAGTATTTT. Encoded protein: CASSQEESTDTQYF.

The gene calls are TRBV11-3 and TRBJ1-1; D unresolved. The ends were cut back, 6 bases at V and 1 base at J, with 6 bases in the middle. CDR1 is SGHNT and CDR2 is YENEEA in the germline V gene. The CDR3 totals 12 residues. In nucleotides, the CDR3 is TGTGCCAGCAGTCTAACGAACACTGAAGCTTTCTTT. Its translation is CASSLTNTEAFF.

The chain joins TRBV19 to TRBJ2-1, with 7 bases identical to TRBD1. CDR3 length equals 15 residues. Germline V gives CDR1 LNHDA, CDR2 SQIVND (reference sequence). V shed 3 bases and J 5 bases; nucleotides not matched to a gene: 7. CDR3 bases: TGTGCCAGTAGTATTAGGCGGACAGGAGACAATGAGCAGTTCTTC. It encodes CASSIRRTGDNEQFF.

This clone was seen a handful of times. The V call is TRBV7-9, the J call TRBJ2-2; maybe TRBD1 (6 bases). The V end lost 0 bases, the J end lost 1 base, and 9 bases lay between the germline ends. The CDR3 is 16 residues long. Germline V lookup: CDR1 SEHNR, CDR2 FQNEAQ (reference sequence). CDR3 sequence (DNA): TGTGCCAGCAGCTTAGCGGGGGCGCGGAACACCGGGGAGCTGTTTTTT. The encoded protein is CASSLAGARNTGELFF. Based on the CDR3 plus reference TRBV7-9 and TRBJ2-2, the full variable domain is DTGVSQNPRHKITKRGQNVTFRCDPISEHNRLYWYRQTLGQGPEFLTYFQNEAQLEKSRLLSDRFSAERPKGSFSTLEIQRTEQGDSAMYLCASSLAGARNTGELFFGEGSRLTVL.

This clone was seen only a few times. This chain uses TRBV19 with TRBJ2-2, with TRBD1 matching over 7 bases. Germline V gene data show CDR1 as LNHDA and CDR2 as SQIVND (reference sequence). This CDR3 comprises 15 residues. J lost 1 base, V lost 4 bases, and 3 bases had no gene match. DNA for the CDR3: TGTGCCAGTAGTAATTGGGACAGGAACACCGGGGAGCTGTTTTTT. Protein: CASSNWDRNTGELFF. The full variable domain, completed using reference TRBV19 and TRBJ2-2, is DGGITQSPKYLFRKEGQNVTLSCEQNLNHDAMYWYRQDPGQGLRLIYYSQIVNDFQKGDIAEGYSVSREKKESFPLTVTSAQKNPTAFYLCASSNWDRNTGELFFGEGSRLTVL.

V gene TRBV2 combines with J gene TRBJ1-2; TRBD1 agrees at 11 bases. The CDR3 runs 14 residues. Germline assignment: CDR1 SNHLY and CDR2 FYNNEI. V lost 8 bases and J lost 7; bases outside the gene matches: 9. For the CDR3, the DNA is TGTGCCAGCCCCCGGGGGACAGGGGGACCTGGCTACACCTTC. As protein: CASPRGTGGPGYTF.

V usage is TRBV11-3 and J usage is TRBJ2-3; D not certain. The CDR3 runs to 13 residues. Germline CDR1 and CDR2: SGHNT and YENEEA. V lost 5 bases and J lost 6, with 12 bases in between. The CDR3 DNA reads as TGTGCCAGCAGCACCAACCGCGGTGATACGCAGTATTTT. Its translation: CASSTNRGDTQYF. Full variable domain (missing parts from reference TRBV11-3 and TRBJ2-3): EAGVVQSPRYKIIEKKQPVAFWCNPISGHNTLYWYLQNLGQGPELLIRYENEEAVDDSQLPKDRFSAERLKGVDSTLKIQPAELGDSAVYLCASSTNRGDTQYFGPGTRLTVL.

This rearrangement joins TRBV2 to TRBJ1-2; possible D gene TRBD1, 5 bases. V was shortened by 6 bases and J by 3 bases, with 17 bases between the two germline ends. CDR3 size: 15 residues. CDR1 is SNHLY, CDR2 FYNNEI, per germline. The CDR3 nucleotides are TGTGCCAGCAGAGACTGGGAGGGACGAGACTATGGCTACACCTTC. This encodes CASRDWEGRDYGYTF.

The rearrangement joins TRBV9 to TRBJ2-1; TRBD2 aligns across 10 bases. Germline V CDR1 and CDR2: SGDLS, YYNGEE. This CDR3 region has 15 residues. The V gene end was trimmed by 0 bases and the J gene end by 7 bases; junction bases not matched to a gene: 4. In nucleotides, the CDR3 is TGTGCCAGCAGCGTAGAGGGACTAGCGTGGAATGAGCAGTTCTTC. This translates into CASSVEGLAWNEQFF.